These 13 T cell receptor beta chains were all obtained from the same sample, sequenced in a study of early T cells in non-severe SARS-CoV-2 infection. TCRdb redid the calling of the 5' RACE reads with MiXCR, one entry per CDR3 protein. The sample yields around 40,000 distinct CDR3 sequences, 9.5% to 13% seen once. What was sequenced was whole blood. The source of these receptors is an adult who was a healthcare worker with PCR-confirmed SARS-CoV-2 infection or an uninfected control (not recorded which).

The rearrangement links TRBV14 to TRBJ2-7; 8 bases match TRBD2. Germline-derived CDR1 and CDR2 are SGHDN and FVKESK. The CDR3 is 15 amino acids. After removal of 1 base from V and 1 base from J, the junction contained 3 bases not matched to a gene. CDR3 coding DNA: TGTGCCAGCAGCCAAGTGCTAGCGGGTTCCTACGAGCAGTACTTC. Its protein is CASSQVLAGSYEQYF.

Many counts were recorded for this clonotype. The rearrangement links TRBV24-1 to TRBJ2-1; 7 bases match TRBD1. CDR3 length: 15 amino acids. The germline V gene encodes CDR1 KGHDR and CDR2 SFDVKD. V was pared by 4 bases and J by 5 bases, with 7 bases of the junction left unmatched. In DNA form, the CDR3 reads TGTGCCACCAGTGACCACAGGGGAATCGACAATGAGCAGTTCTTC. As protein: CATSDHRGIDNEQFF.

This clonotype was seen repeatedly, ten times or more. The rearrangement joins TRBV6-5 to TRBJ1-6, with 8 positions matching TRBD1. Germline loops: CDR1 MNHEY, CDR2 SVGAGI. The length of the CDR3 is 15 residues. V shed 8 bases, J shed 14 bases, and the junction held 17 bases outside the gene matches. CDR3: CASCSRTGRVWTLHF. CDR3 nucleotides: TGTGCCAGCTGTTCTAGGACAGGGAGGGTTTGGACCCTCCACTTT.

At least ten counts were recorded for this clonotype. This sequence joins TRBV10-3 and TRBJ1-2; 9 nucleotides line up with TRBD1. CDR1 is ENHRY and CDR2 is SYGVKD in the germline V gene. V gave up 0 bases and J gave up 6 bases; unmatched junction bases: 5. The CDR3 spans 15 residues. Written as DNA, the CDR3 is TGTGCCATCAGTGAGTCGGGACAGGGAATCGATGGCTACACCTTC. It is translated as CAISESGQGIDGYTF.

This clonotype has more than one count but fewer than ten. This chain connects TRBV5-4 to TRBJ2-3, with 7 bases matching TRBD2. The V gene's germline CDR1 is SGHNT and CDR2 YYREEE (reference sequence). The V segment lost 10 bases and the J segment 3 bases; nucleotides outside the gene matches: 11. CDR3 length: 14 residues. The CDR3 nucleotides are TGTGCCTGCCGGGGGGTTTCTAGTACAGATACGCAGTATTTT. This gives the protein CACRGVSSTDTQYF.

This clonotype has a count of ten or more. The chain combines TRBV11-1 with TRBJ1-2; D is uncertain. Looked up from germline, CDR1 is SGHAT and CDR2 is FQDESV (reference sequence). The CDR3 runs 14 residues. Trimming removed 4 bases at V and 8 bases at J, with 17 bases between. The CDR3 region has the DNA TGTGCCAGCAGCTCCGACCTGGGCTTGGGAGGCTACACCTTC. Protein: CASSSDLGLGGYTF.

To note about this clonotype: Just one base apart from a much larger clone, this may be a read error. The CDR3 protein is CASSLGDQPRHF. CDR3 nucleotide sequence: TGTGCCAGCAGTTTAGGGGATCAGCCCCGGCATTTT. This chain joins TRBV12-3 or TRBV12-4 and TRBJ1-5; D gene uncertain. The CDR3 has 12 amino acids.

This clonotype was counted at least ten times. The chain uses TRBV12-3 or TRBV12-4 and TRBJ2-5, with D uncertain. The CDR3 is 12 amino acids. Trimming cost V 6 bases and J 4 bases, with 9 bases left between them. Here the CDR3 DNA reads TGTGCCAGCAGCCCGCAAGTAGAGACCCAGTACTTC. The encoded protein is CASSPQVETQYF.

This clonotype was recorded many times. V is TRBV20-1 and J is TRBJ2-5; 7 bases agree with TRBD1. Trimming removed 3 bases from V and 5 bases from J; junction bases left unmatched: 15. CDR1 is DFQATT, CDR2 SNEGSKA, per germline (reference sequence). The length of the CDR3 is 16 residues. The CDR3 sequence: CSARALTGLRAETQYF. The CDR3 DNA reads as TGCAGTGCTAGGGCCCTGACAGGGTTGAGAGCGGAGACCCAGTACTTC.

V is TRBV20-1 and J is TRBJ2-7, with D perhaps matching TRBD2 (6 bases). The ends were cut back, 3 bases at V and 6 bases at J, with 15 bases in the middle. This CDR3 has 13 residues. The germline V gene encodes CDR1 DFQATT and CDR2 SNEGSKA (reference sequence). The CDR3 spells CSASTGEYGEQYF. CDR3 nucleotide sequence: TGCAGTGCTAGTACGGGGGAGTACGGCGAGCAGTACTTC.

This sequence joins TRBV4-1 and TRBJ2-2; no definite D call. The CDR3 runs 14 residues. Germline lookup yields CDR1 MGHRA and CDR2 YSYEKL. The germline V and J ends were trimmed by 2 bases and 4 bases, with 8 bases remaining between them. The chain's CDR3 is CASSQIEATGELFF. CDR3 nucleotide sequence: TGCGCCAGCAGCCAAATTGAGGCCACCGGGGAGCTGTTTTTT.

The chain carries TRBV6-6 and TRBJ2-3; 8 bases match TRBD2. Germline lookup yields CDR1 MNHNY and CDR2 SVGAGI (reference sequence). Trimming took 5 bases from V and 4 from J; bases not matched to a gene: 11. The CDR3 is 16 amino acids. The CDR3 spells CASSQPAGGGSDTQYF. As DNA, the CDR3 is TGTGCCAGCAGTCAACCCGCCGGCGGGGGGTCAGATACGCAGTATTTT.

This clonotype occurred many times. This rearrangement joins TRBV9 to TRBJ2-7; D perhaps matches TRBD2 (6 bases). Germline CDR1 SGDLS, CDR2 YYNGEE. The CDR3 totals 19 residues. V was clipped by 4 bases and J by 0 bases, with 26 bases between them. The chain's CDR3 is CASSPITSPDASSSYEQYF. For the CDR3, the DNA is TGTGCCAGCAGCCCCATCACTAGCCCCGATGCCTCAAGCTCCTACGAGCAGTACTTC.